This entry lists 11 T cell receptor beta chains sequenced from one sample in a study of blood T cell repertoires in COVID-19 (dated by TCRdb to the early 2020s). The method behind the library was the immunoSEQ multiplex PCR assay. TCRdb limited this immuneACCESS table to in-frame rearrangements with V and J called. A share of clones is missing; checked studies link under half to unresolved V genes, and the rest is unexplained. The sample has about 140,000 clones on record, just under 90% of them singletons. The ten largest clones take up 11% of the sample. Input material: peripheral blood. The source of these receptors is an elderly woman with acute or convalescent COVID-19.

This sequence joins TRBV5-1 and TRBJ2-3, with 9 bases fitting TRBD1. The germline gives CDR1 SGHRS, CDR2 YFSETQ. This CDR3 is built from 14 residues. The junction had 1 base not matched to a gene; V was cut back by 2 bases and J by 3 bases. Here the CDR3 reads CASSFGTGTDTQYF. The CDR3 DNA reads as TGCGCCAGCAGCTTCGGGACAGGGACAGATACGCAGTATTTT.

V usage is TRBV3-1 (or the pseudogene TRBV3-2) and J usage is TRBJ1-1; D perhaps matches TRBD1 (6 bases). The germline V gene encodes CDR1 LGHDT and CDR2 YNNKEL (reference sequence). Trimming removed 4 bases at V and 5 bases at J, with 11 bases between. This CDR3 region has 13 residues. The DNA of the CDR3 is TGTGCCAGCAGCCTAGCCAGGGGAACTGAAGCTTTCTTT. It is translated as CASSLARGTEAFF.

This chain links TRBV30 with TRBJ1-5, with D perhaps matching TRBD1 (5 bases). Germline lookup yields CDR1 GTSNPN and CDR2 SVGIG (reference sequence). This CDR3 has 14 residues. The V gene lost 2 bases and the J gene lost 4 bases, with 12 bases spanning the gap. The CDR3, as DNA: TGTGCCTGGAGTAGGGGTGTAGGGAATCAGCCCCAGCATTTT. Protein product: CAWSRGVGNQPQHF.

The chain is built from TRBV5-6 and TRBJ1-2, with 7 bases identical to TRBD1. Germline CDR1 and CDR2: SGHDT and YYEEEE. V gave up 5 bases and J gave up 7 bases; unmatched junction bases: 14. The CDR3 runs to 15 residues. CDR3 loop: CASSYTPTGTLGYTF. CDR3 nucleotides: TGTGCCAGCAGTTACACGCCGACAGGGACCCTTGGCTACACCTTC.

The gene calls are TRBV3-1 (or the pseudogene TRBV3-2) and TRBJ2-1; TRBD2 aligns across 8 bases. This CDR3 comprises 15 residues. With V trimmed by 4 bases and J by 1 base, 3 bases remained unmatched. The V gene's germline CDR1 is LGHDT and CDR2 YNNKEL (reference sequence). The DNA for the CDR3 is TGTGCCAGCAGCCTAGCGGGGAAATCCTACAATGAGCAGTTCTTC. This codes for CASSLAGKSYNEQFF.

The V and J genes are TRBV5-8 and TRBJ1-5; 9 nucleotides align to TRBD1. Germline-derived CDR1 and CDR2 are SGHTS and YDEGEE. J gave up 2 bases and V 4 bases, and 7 bases lay outside the gene matches. The CDR3 runs to 16 residues. CDR3 residues: CASSLRTGDRNQPQHF. For the CDR3, the DNA is TGTGCCAGCAGCCTGAGGACAGGGGATCGCAATCAGCCCCAGCATTTT.

The chain links TRBV7-2 to TRBJ1-3; D unresolved. The CDR3 has 12 residues. Germline V lookup: CDR1 SGHTA, CDR2 FQGNSA. Trimming cost V 8 bases and J 1 base, with 6 bases left between them. The CDR3 protein is CASRGSGNTIYF. As DNA, the CDR3 is TGTGCCAGCCGGGGTTCTGGAAACACCATATATTTT.

This clone was seen a single time. This chain links TRBV18 with TRBJ1-1, with 11 bases aligning to TRBD1. Germline V gene lookup returns CDR1 KGHSH and CDR2 LQKENI. V lost 1 base to trimming and J lost 3 bases; unmatched junction nucleotides: 4. CDR3 size: 16 residues. Here the CDR3 DNA reads TGTGCCAGCTCACCACGGACAGGGGGCTTGTACACTGAAGCTTTCTTT. It is translated as CASSPRTGGLYTEAFF.

This clone was counted a single time. V usage is TRBV2 and J usage is TRBJ1-4, with unresolved D. The V and J ends lost 2 bases and 8 bases respectively, with 6 bases between them. The CDR3 is 12 residues long. The V gene's germline CDR1 is SNHLY and CDR2 FYNNEI. CDR3 region: CASSELREKLFF. CDR3 bases: TGTGCCAGCAGTGAATTACGGGAAAAACTGTTTTTT.

On this clone itself: Additional DNA sequences in this sample encode the identical CDR3. The chain couples TRBV7-9 to TRBJ2-2, with a weak D call TRBD1 (6 bases). Trimming took 1 base from V and 2 from J, leaving 11 bases between them. Per germline, CDR1 SEHNR and CDR2 FQNEAQ (reference sequence). This CDR3 has 16 amino acids. In nucleotides, the CDR3 is TGTGCCAGCAGCTTAGTTGTCAGGGGCAACACCGGGGAGCTGTTTTTT. Translation: CASSLVVRGNTGELFF.

The chain combines TRBV10-2 with TRBJ1-2; 7 bases fit TRBD1. V lost 3 bases, J lost 5 bases, and 6 bases stayed unmatched. Germline V lookup: CDR1 WSHSY, CDR2 SAAADI. The CDR3 runs 14 residues. The CDR3 protein is CASSERTGGYGYTF. DNA of the CDR3: TGCGCCAGCAGTGAAAGGACAGGTGGTTATGGCTACACCTTC.